Following are 26 T cell receptor beta chains from one sample sequenced in a study of blood T cell repertoires in COVID-19. Assay: immunoSEQ multiplex PCR; the TCRdb copy retains only in-frame clones and omits some. The data show roughly 250,000 clones, 88% seen once. The specimen sequenced was peripheral blood. The receptors stem from a woman between 40 and 50 years old who had recovered from COVID-19.

V and J are TRBV18 and TRBJ1-2, with 10 nucleotides matching TRBD1. The ends lost 3 bases at V and 4 bases at J; junction bases unmatched: 2. Germline CDR1 reads KGHSH; CDR2 reads LQKENI. The CDR3 has 14 amino acids. This CDR3 reads CASSPDRGAYGYTF. The DNA of the CDR3 is TGTGCCAGCTCACCGGACAGGGGGGCCTATGGCTACACCTTC.

V gene TRBV19 combines with J gene TRBJ1-2; 8 bases map to TRBD1. Germline V gene lookup returns CDR1 LNHDA and CDR2 SQIVND (reference sequence). The CDR3 totals 15 residues. V shed 6 bases and J 4 bases; nucleotides not matched to a gene: 10. CDR3 coding DNA: TGTGCCAGTAGCCCGGGTAACAGGGGGTCCTATGGCTACACCTTC. Translated: CASSPGNRGSYGYTF. The complete variable domain, with remaining parts taken from reference TRBV19 and TRBJ1-2, reads DGGITQSPKYLFRKEGQNVTLSCEQNLNHDAMYWYRQDPGQGLRLIYYSQIVNDFQKGDIAEGYSVSREKKESFPLTVTSAQKNPTAFYLCASSPGNRGSYGYTFGSGTRLTVV.

The chain carries TRBV6-4 and TRBJ2-3, with D possibly matching TRBD1 (6 bases). The CDR3 covers 15 residues. The V end lost 10 bases, the J end lost 1 base, and 18 bases lay between the germline ends. The germline gives CDR1 MRHNA, CDR2 SNTAGT. This CDR3 reads CATPPEAGGTDTQYF. The CDR3 DNA is TGTGCCACGCCCCCGGAGGCAGGGGGCACAGATACGCAGTATTTT.

The gene calls are TRBV3-1 (or the pseudogene TRBV3-2) and TRBJ2-3; D remains ambiguous. Trimming left V 8 bases short and J 14 bases short, with 20 bases between. The germline V gene encodes CDR1 LGHDT and CDR2 YNNKEL (reference sequence). CDR3 size: 12 residues. The CDR3 DNA sequence: TGTGCCAGCGTCCTTGGGCCAAAAGTCCCGTATTTT. It encodes CASVLGPKVPYF.

The chain joins TRBV7-6 to TRBJ2-7; 8 positions agree with TRBD1. The V segment lost 5 bases and the J segment 3 bases; nucleotides outside the gene matches: 9. Germline CDR1 is SGHVS and CDR2 is FNYEAQ. The CDR3 runs to 15 residues. DNA of the CDR3: TGTGCCAGCAGCGCCGGGACAGGCGCCCACTACGAGCAGTACGTC. It yields the protein CASSAGTGAHYEQYV.

This clone was observed once. This chain links TRBV30 with TRBJ1-1, with TRBD1 identical over 11 bases. CDR1 is GTSNPN, CDR2 SVGIG, per germline (reference sequence). V gave up 0 bases and J gave up 4 bases; unmatched junction bases: 4. This CDR3 is 15 amino acids long. The CDR3 reads CAWSVLGTGGTEAFF. In DNA form, the CDR3 reads TGTGCCTGGAGTGTACTTGGGACAGGGGGCACTGAAGCTTTCTTT.

The J gene is TRBJ2-3, the V gene TRBV30, with a weak D call TRBD2 (5 bases). Germline values: CDR1 GTSNPN, CDR2 SVGIG (reference sequence). The CDR3 totals 14 residues. V lost 0 bases, J lost 1 base, and 8 bases lay in between. DNA of the CDR3: TGTGCCTGGAGTGTAAAGGAGGGCACAGATACGCAGTATTTT. Its translation: CAWSVKEGTDTQYF.

This clone was seen just once. This chain uses TRBV28 with TRBJ2-7; 11 bases are a match to TRBD2. The germline gives CDR1 MDHEN, CDR2 SYDVKM. The CDR3 extends over 16 amino acids. J lost 2 bases, V lost 1 base, and 4 bases had no gene match. CDR3 protein: CASSLLAGGGPYEQYF. CDR3 sequence (DNA): TGTGCCAGCAGTTTATTAGCGGGAGGGGGCCCCTACGAGCAGTACTTC.

The gene calls are TRBV3-1 (or the pseudogene TRBV3-2) and TRBJ2-2; 10 nucleotides align to TRBD2. In germline, CDR1 is LGHDT, CDR2 YNNKEL (reference sequence). The trim removed 6 bases at V and 1 base at J, leaving 5 bases unmatched. CDR3 size: 16 residues. In nucleotides, the CDR3 is TGTGCCAGCAGACCGACTAGCGGGCGGAACACCGGGGAGCTGTTTTTT. It translates to CASRPTSGRNTGELFF.

The chain couples TRBV20-1 to TRBJ2-2; 11 bases are shared with TRBD2. Germline V CDR1 and CDR2: DFQATT, SNEGSKA (reference sequence). V was pared by 3 bases and J by 5 bases, with 5 bases of the junction left unmatched. This CDR3 contains 15 residues. CDR3: CSASETSGETGELFF. DNA of the CDR3: TGCAGTGCTAGTGAGACTAGCGGGGAAACCGGGGAGCTGTTTTTT.

This chain links TRBV19 with TRBJ2-3, with TRBD2 matching 10 bases. The V gene's germline CDR1 is LNHDA and CDR2 SQIVND (reference sequence). Losses at the gene ends were 6 bases for V and 3 bases for J; bases not matched to a gene: 3. The CDR3 covers 14 residues. The CDR3 loop reads CASSTGLATDTQYF. As DNA, the CDR3 is TGTGCCAGTAGCACGGGACTAGCGACAGATACGCAGTATTTT.

This clone appeared many times. CDR3 sequence: CASSAGVRNTEAFF. The DNA of the CDR3 is TGTGCCAGCAGTGCAGGGGTTCGGAACACTGAAGCTTTCTTT. This sequence joins TRBV28 and TRBJ1-1, with a possible D match to TRBD1 (6 bases). Trimming stripped 5 bases from V and 1 base from J, with 11 bases between. The germline V gene encodes CDR1 MDHEN and CDR2 SYDVKM. The CDR3 length is 14 residues.

The V and J genes are TRBV6-1 and TRBJ1-2; the D gene is possibly TRBD1 (5 bases). The germline CDR1 and CDR2 sequences are MNHNS and SASEGT. CDR3 length equals 14 residues. V lost 1 base, J lost 7 bases, and 13 bases lay in between. The CDR3 DNA reads TGTGCCAGCAGTGAAGGGTTTGGGGCAGTTGGCTACACCTTC. Protein product: CASSEGFGAVGYTF.

Only a few counts were recorded for this clone. The chain combines TRBV20-1 with TRBJ1-5; D uncertain. V gave up 3 bases and J gave up 5 bases, with 11 bases separating them. The germline V gene encodes CDR1 DFQATT and CDR2 SNEGSKA (reference sequence). CDR3 length equals 13 residues. DNA of the CDR3: TGCAGTGCTAGTTCGGCGGCGGATCAGCCCCAGCATTTT. It is translated as CSASSAADQPQHF.

The CDR3 reads CAWTRGQGAGDTQYF. CDR3 nucleotides: TGTGCCTGGACCCGAGGACAGGGGGCAGGGGATACGCAGTATTTT. The chain uses TRBV30 and TRBJ2-3; 11 positions match TRBD1. Germline V gives CDR1 GTSNPN, CDR2 SVGIG (reference sequence). The trim removed 4 bases at V and 6 bases at J, leaving 9 bases unmatched. CDR3 length: 15 residues.

This chain uses TRBV5-1 with TRBJ1-3; D might be TRBD1 (6 bases). This CDR3 has 14 amino acids. V was trimmed by 2 bases and J by 6 bases, leaving 12 bases between them. Germline assignment: CDR1 SGHRS and CDR2 YFSETQ. This chain's CDR3 is CASSFGQGKNTIYF. The CDR3 DNA reads TGCGCCAGCAGCTTCGGGCAGGGGAAAAACACCATATATTTT. Looking up the rest from reference TRBV5-1 and TRBJ1-3 gives the full variable domain: KAGVTQTPRYLIKTRGQQVTLSCSPISGHRSVSWYQQTPGQGLQFLFEYFSETQRNKGNFPGRFSGRQFSNSRSEMNVSTLELGDSALYLCASSFGQGKNTIYFGEGSWLTVV.

There are a few counts of this clone. This chain links TRBV7-9 with TRBJ2-2; tentative D call: TRBD2 (5 bases). Trimming stripped 5 bases from V and 7 bases from J, with 17 bases between. The CDR3 loop spans 15 amino acids. Germline-derived CDR1 and CDR2 are SEHNR and FQNEAQ (reference sequence). The CDR3 DNA is TGTGCCAGCAGCCCAGCCGGGATTCCCAACGGGGAGCTGTTTTTT. Translated: CASSPAGIPNGELFF.

This chain uses TRBV14 with TRBJ2-3; 7 bases are shared with TRBD2. Trimming removed 4 bases from V and 3 bases from J; junction bases left unmatched: 4. The CDR3 is made up of 14 amino acids. Germline CDR1 SGHDN, CDR2 FVKESK. CDR3 sequence: CASSPWGGTDTQYF. The DNA for the CDR3 is TGTGCCAGCAGCCCGTGGGGGGGGACAGATACGCAGTATTTT.

Concerning this clone: Other DNA sequences from this sample encode an identical CDR3 as well. This sequence joins TRBV6-2 or TRBV6-3 and TRBJ2-7; a possible D gene is TRBD1 (6 bases). This CDR3 is built from 12 residues. Deletions cut 6 bases from V and 3 bases from J, with 9 bases between. Germline CDR1 and CDR2: MNHEY and SVGEGT. CDR3 sequence (DNA): TGTGCCAGCAGCCAGACAGGCTACGAGCAGTACTTC. It specifies CASSQTGYEQYF.

Comments on this clone: Other DNA sequences in the same sample also yield this CDR3. The CDR3 region is CASSPGGGNTEAFF. CDR3 in DNA: TGTGCCAGCTCACCAGGGGGGGGCAACACTGAAGCTTTCTTT. V usage is TRBV18 and J usage is TRBJ1-1, with D perhaps TRBD1 (6 bases). The germline V and J ends were trimmed by 2 bases and 2 bases, with 9 bases remaining between them. This CDR3 region has 14 residues. Germline-derived CDR1 and CDR2 are KGHSH and LQKENI.

The rearrangement joins TRBV19 to TRBJ2-2; possible D gene TRBD1, 6 bases. CDR1 is LNHDA and CDR2 is SQIVND in the germline V gene (reference sequence). This CDR3 region has 16 residues. V was cut by 6 bases and J by 4 bases, with 18 bases left in between. As DNA, the CDR3 is TGTGCCAGTAGCAAGGGATGGGGGCGCGGCACCGGGGAGCTGTTTTTT. Encoded protein: CASSKGWGRGTGELFF.

This clone appeared a single time. The chain carries TRBV11-3 and TRBJ2-1; 7 nucleotides align to TRBD2. Trimming removed 6 bases from V and 4 bases from J; junction bases left unmatched: 6. Germline-derived CDR1 and CDR2 are SGHNT and YENEEA. The CDR3 runs 14 residues. CDR3 region: CASRGGSIYNEQFF. The CDR3 DNA reads TGTGCCAGCAGGGGCGGGAGCATTTACAATGAGCAGTTCTTC. The full variable domain, rest sourced from reference TRBV11-3 and TRBJ2-1, is EAGVVQSPRYKIIEKKQPVAFWCNPISGHNTLYWYLQNLGQGPELLIRYENEEAVDDSQLPKDRFSAERLKGVDSTLKIQPAELGDSAVYLCASRGGSIYNEQFFGPGTRLTVL.

The chain recombines TRBV5-1 with TRBJ2-7, with 7 bases lining up with TRBD2. In germline, CDR1 is SGHRS, CDR2 YFSETQ. The CDR3 runs to 15 residues. J gave up 2 bases and V 2 bases, and 7 bases lay outside the gene matches. This CDR3 is CASSFSSGLPYEQYV. The DNA of the CDR3 is TGCGCCAGCAGCTTCTCTAGCGGCCTCCCCTACGAGCAGTACGTC.

J is TRBJ1-5 and V is TRBV30; D possibly corresponds to TRBD1 (5 bases). The V gene's germline CDR1 is GTSNPN and CDR2 SVGIG (reference sequence). This CDR3 has 15 residues. The V gene lost 3 bases and the J gene lost 2 bases, with 14 bases spanning the gap. CDR3 DNA sequence: TGTGCCTGGAGGGGAGGGGAGAGGGGCAATCAGCCCCAGCATTTT. Translating gives CAWRGGERGNQPQHF.

The genes are TRBV14 and TRBJ2-2; 9 bases align to TRBD2. The CDR3 covers 15 residues. Per germline, CDR1 SGHDN and CDR2 FVKESK. V lost 3 bases, J lost 4 bases, and 3 bases stayed unmatched. The CDR3: CASSQAGGATGELFF. CDR3 nucleotides: TGTGCCAGCAGCCAGGCGGGAGGGGCCACCGGGGAGCTGTTTTTT.

The chain links TRBV11-2 to TRBJ2-3, with 8 positions matching TRBD1. The CDR3 consists of 15 residues. CDR1 and CDR2 from the germline V gene are SGHAT and FQNNGV. After removal of 5 bases from V and 1 base from J, the junction contained 5 bases not matched to a gene. CDR3: CASSRQGKGTDTQYF. The CDR3 DNA reads TGTGCCAGCAGCCGACAGGGGAAGGGCACAGATACGCAGTATTTT.